A single sample gave rise to the 8 T cell receptor beta chains below, sequenced in a study of cytomegalovirus exposure and HLA in healthy donors. Primers: 60 Vbeta forward and 13 Jbeta reverse. The repertoire was sequenced with immunoSEQ multiplex PCR; TCRdb's copy has only in-frame clones and lacks some. The sample contains 150,000 to 200,000 clones, 80% of which appear only once. The source material was PBMCs. Source of these receptors: a middle-aged woman in good health and CMV-seronegative.

V gene TRBV28 combines with J gene TRBJ1-2; 9 positions agree with TRBD1. Germline values: CDR1 MDHEN, CDR2 SYDVKM. Unmatched junction bases numbered 7, after V lost 5 bases and J lost 6 bases. The CDR3 sequence is 14 residues long. The CDR3 is CASSAQGARHGYTF. The CDR3 nucleotides are TGTGCCAGCAGTGCACAGGGGGCGCGTCATGGCTACACCTTC.

This sequence joins TRBV6-1 and TRBJ2-7; the match to TRBD1 covers 8 bases. The CDR3 totals 14 residues. Germline CDR1 MNHNS, CDR2 SASEGT. The trim removed 4 bases at V and 3 bases at J, leaving 5 bases unmatched. CDR3 bases: TGTGCCAGCAGTGGACCAGGGGGCAGCTACGAGCAGTACTTC. Translating gives CASSGPGGSYEQYF.

The chain has TRBV7-2 and TRBJ2-2, with a possible D match to TRBD1 (6 bases). The V and J ends lost 0 bases and 2 bases respectively, with 13 bases between them. CDR1 and CDR2 (germline): SGHTA, FQGNSA. The CDR3 spans 17 residues. The CDR3 nucleotides are TGTGCCAGCAGCTTAGCCCGAGGGACAAAAAACACCGGGGAGCTGTTTTTT. It translates to CASSLARGTKNTGELFF. The entire variable domain, with the rest obtained from reference TRBV7-2 and TRBJ2-2, is as follows: GAGVSQSPSNKVTEKGKDVELRCDPISGHTALYWYRQSLGQGLEFLIYFQGNSAPDKSGLPSDRFSAERTGGSVSTLTIQRTQQEDSAVYLCASSLARGTKNTGELFFGEGSRLTVL.

CDR3: CALGTSGAYEQYF. The CDR3 DNA sequence: TGTGCCCTCGGGACTAGCGGCGCCTACGAGCAGTACTTC. The chain uses TRBV28 and TRBJ2-7; 11 bases line up with TRBD2. Trimming cost V 11 bases and J 2 bases; bases outside gene matches: 5. Germline V gene lookup returns CDR1 MDHEN and CDR2 SYDVKM. This CDR3 spans 13 amino acids.

This chain links TRBV7-2 with TRBJ1-2, with D hard to call. The CDR3 extends over 15 amino acids. Trimming pared 1 base from V and 0 bases from J, leaving 9 bases between. Germline V gives CDR1 SGHTA, CDR2 FQGNSA. The CDR3 DNA is TGTGCCAGCAGCTTAGGTGCCTATTCTAACTATGGCTACACCTTC. It yields the protein CASSLGAYSNYGYTF.

J is TRBJ2-7 and V is TRBV28; TRBD1 matches 10 bases. This CDR3 region has 14 residues. Germline assignment: CDR1 MDHEN and CDR2 SYDVKM. Trimming at V came to 3 bases and at J to 9 bases, leaving 8 bases not matched to a gene. The CDR3 region is CASSLRGQGMRQYF. The CDR3 nucleotides read TGTGCCAGCAGTTTGCGGGGACAGGGGATGAGGCAGTACTTC.

In its sample, this clone was seen many times. J is TRBJ1-3 and V is TRBV6-9; D ambiguous. Germline values: CDR1 MNHGY, CDR2 SVAAGI. The CDR3 totals 10 residues. Trimming took 6 bases from V and 6 from J, leaving 3 bases between them. The CDR3 spells CASSQNTIYF. The CDR3, as DNA: TGTGCCAGCAGCCAAAACACCATATATTTT.

As concerns this clone: One junction end does not reproduce the germline sequence, and a read error may be involved. V gene TRBV7-4 combines with J gene TRBJ2-3; 9 bases match TRBD2. Germline lookup yields CDR1 SGHVT and CDR2 SQSDAQ. The CDR3 runs 17 residues. The CDR3 nucleotides read TGTGCCGGCAGCTCCTTCTTCACTAGCGGGAGCACAGATACGCAGTATTTT. Protein: CAGSSFFTSGSTDTQYF.